This entry lists 2 T cell receptor beta chains sequenced from one sample in a study of cytomegalovirus exposure and HLA in healthy donors. The PCR was carried out with 60 Vbeta primers and 13 Jbeta primers. TCRdb's copy holds only in-frame clones and misses some; the assay was immunoSEQ multiplex PCR. Of fewer than 250,000 clones detected, more than 75% appear once; the ten largest clones hold 13% to 15%. Sequencing used PBMCs. The receptors stem from a woman aged 25 to 39 in good health and CMV-seropositive.

J is TRBJ2-7 and V is TRBV5-1, with D unclear. Germline V CDR1 and CDR2: SGHRS, YFSETQ. V was pared by 0 bases and J by 3 bases, with 10 bases between. The CDR3 is made up of 14 amino acids. The CDR3 sequence: CASSLDSLLYEQYF. As DNA, the CDR3 is TGCGCCAGCAGCTTGGACTCCCTACTCTACGAGCAGTACTTC.

The chain combines TRBV4-1 with TRBJ1-6, with D hard to call. This CDR3 has 16 residues. The germline gives CDR1 MGHRA, CDR2 YSYEKL. Between the trimmed V and J ends, which lost 1 base and 9 bases, there was a span of 16 bases. CDR3 in amino acids: CASSQVLGIPSSPLHF. CDR3 DNA sequence: TGCGCCAGCAGCCAAGTCCTGGGTATCCCTAGTTCACCCCTCCACTTT.